This T cell receptor beta chain was recovered during a study of OX40 agonist ivuxolimab in advanced cancers. About the study as a whole: The costimulatory receptor OX40 (CD134) was targeted by ivuxolimab, a fully human IgG2 agonistic monoclonal antibody. Intravenous ivuxolimab was administered to patients every 2 weeks at six dose levels: 0.01, 0.1, 0.3, 1.5, 3 and 10 mg/kg. Of the approximately 50 patients in dose escalation, about 20 had hepatocellular carcinoma, some 15 had melanoma, 9 had renal cell carcinoma and 9 had head and neck cancer. A male proportion of approximately 83% and a mean age of about 60 years, ranging from about 23 to 90, were recorded for the dose-escalation cohort. Prior anti-PD-1, anti-PD-L1 or anti-CTLA-4 therapy was permitted, and 40% of dose-escalation patients had received checkpoint inhibitors. Partial responses occurred in three dose-escalation patients, of whom one had hepatocellular carcinoma and two had cutaneous melanoma. Peripheral TCRbeta sequencing was intended to test whether TCR sequence diversity was altered and clonal T-cell expansion was caused by ivuxolimab. The monotherapy dose-escalation portion (N ≈ 52 patients) of the phase I ivuxolimab trial is reported in the paper.

Study-wide findings and limitations: In the 0.1-3.0 mg/kg groups, partial responders had among the lowest normalized peripheral clonal expansion, particularly in CD8+ T cells. Antigen specificity was not determined for the clonally expanded peripheral T cells. After ivuxolimab, more expanded clones were found on average in CD8+ T cells than in CD4+ T cells. Clonal expansion of both CD4+ and CD8+ blood T cells was observed from baseline to week 6 at doses 0.1 to 3.0 mg/kg. Low levels of normalized T-cell clonal expansion were also seen in some patients who did not respond.

The trial excluded patients who had a history of autoimmune disease or were on systemic immunosuppression. Peripheral blood for TCR sequencing was drawn from every dose cohort at baseline, at cycle 4 day 1 and at cycle 7 day 1. Samples were obtained from an open-label, multicenter, first-in-human phase I dose-escalation trial of ivuxolimab. Adults with locally advanced or metastatic head and neck squamous cell, hepatocellular, melanoma or renal cell carcinoma were enrolled in the trial. Before TCR sequencing, CD4+ T cells and CD8+ T cells were sorted from peripheral blood as separate populations. The CDR3, from cysteine to phenylalanine, totals 15 residues. Kept here is only the CDR3 DNA, which spans 45 bases and is read in frame from base 1. Deletion took 1 base off V and 0 bases off J, with a span of 10 bases between the germline ends. The CDR1 and CDR2 encoded by the germline V gene are LGHNA and YSLEER.

Details on this clone: Its antigen is currently not known. No qualities accompany the bases; no much larger clone lies one base away.

To sequence the TCRbeta CDR3 region, genomic DNA was isolated from the sorted cells. The immunoSEQ Assay was used to sequence the TCRbeta CDR3 regions. Entries here come from immuneACCESS through TCRdb and include only in-frame sequences with V and J called. Some clones fail to appear in such tables; in the studies checked, an unresolved V gene covers under half of the shortfall, and the cause of the remainder is unknown. A total of about 98,000 clones appear in this sample, around 88% of them only once. In total, the top ten clones hold 0.5% of the sample. The source of this sequence is an adult with an advanced solid tumor such as melanoma, head and neck, liver or kidney cancer. Material: CD4+ or CD8+ T cells sorted from blood, obtained in a trial of the OX40 agonist ivuxolimab. The chain joins TRBV4-3 to TRBJ2-7; a tentative D call is TRBD2 (5 bases match). CDR3 loop: CASSQAGSSSYEQYF. The bases are TGCGCCAGCAGCCAAGCGGGAAGCAGCTCCTACGAGCAGTACTTC.